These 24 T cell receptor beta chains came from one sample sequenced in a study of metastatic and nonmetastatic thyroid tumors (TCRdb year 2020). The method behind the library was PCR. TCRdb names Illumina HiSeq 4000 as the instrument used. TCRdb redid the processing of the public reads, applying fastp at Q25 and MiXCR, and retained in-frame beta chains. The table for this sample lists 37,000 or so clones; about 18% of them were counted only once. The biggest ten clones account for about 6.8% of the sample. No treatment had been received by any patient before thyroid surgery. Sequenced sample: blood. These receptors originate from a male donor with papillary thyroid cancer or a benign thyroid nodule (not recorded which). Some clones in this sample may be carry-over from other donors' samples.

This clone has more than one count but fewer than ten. CDR3: CASLLGGSYNEQFF. In DNA form, the CDR3 reads TGCGCCAGCTTGCTAGGAGGTTCCTACAATGAGCAGTTCTTC. V is TRBV10-2 and J is TRBJ2-1; TRBD2 might be the D (5 bases). This CDR3 comprises 14 residues. The germline V and J ends were trimmed by 8 bases and 1 base, with 12 bases remaining between them. Germline lookup yields CDR1 WSHSY and CDR2 SAAADI.

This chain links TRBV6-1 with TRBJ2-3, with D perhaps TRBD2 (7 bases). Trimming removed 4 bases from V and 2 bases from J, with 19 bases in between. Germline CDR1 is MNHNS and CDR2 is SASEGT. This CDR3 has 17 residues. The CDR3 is CASSGPWWGGFTDTQYF. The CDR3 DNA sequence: TGTGCCAGCAGTGGCCCGTGGTGGGGGGGCTTCACAGATACGCAGTATTTT.

The CDR3 DNA sequence: TGCGCCAGCAGCTTAGAACAGGTAGCGCGATCCAATGAGCAGTTCTTC. The encoded protein is CASSLEQVARSNEQFF. The chain couples TRBV5-1 to TRBJ2-1; either TRBD1 or TRBD2 may fit D (5 bases each). The V end was cut by 2 bases, the J end by 6 bases, with 18 bases between. The CDR3 length is 16 residues. Germline CDR1 reads SGHRS; CDR2 reads YFSETQ.

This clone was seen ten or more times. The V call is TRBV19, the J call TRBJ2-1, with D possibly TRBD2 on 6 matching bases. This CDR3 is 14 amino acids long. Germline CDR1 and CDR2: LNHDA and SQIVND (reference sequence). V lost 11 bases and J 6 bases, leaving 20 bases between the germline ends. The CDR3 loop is CASGGASRGNEQFF. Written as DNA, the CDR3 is TGTGCCTCCGGGGGTGCGAGCCGGGGCAATGAGCAGTTCTTC.

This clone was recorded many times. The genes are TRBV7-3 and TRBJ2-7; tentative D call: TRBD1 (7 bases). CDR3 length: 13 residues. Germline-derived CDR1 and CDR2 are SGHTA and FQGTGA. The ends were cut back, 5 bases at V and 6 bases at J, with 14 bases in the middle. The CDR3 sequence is CASSPQGGSEQYF. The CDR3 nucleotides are TGTGCCAGCAGCCCGCAGGGGGGTTCCGAGCAGTACTTC.

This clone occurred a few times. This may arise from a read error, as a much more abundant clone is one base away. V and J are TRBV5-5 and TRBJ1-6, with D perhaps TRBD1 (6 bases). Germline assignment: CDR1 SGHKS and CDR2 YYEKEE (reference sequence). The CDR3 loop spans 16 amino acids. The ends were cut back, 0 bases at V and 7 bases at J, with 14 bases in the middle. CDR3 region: CASSLVRRGSNSPLHF. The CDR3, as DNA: TGTGCCAGCAGCTTGGTGCGGAGGGGGTCGAATTCACCCCTCCACTTT. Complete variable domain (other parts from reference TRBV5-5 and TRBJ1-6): DAGVTQSPTHLIKTRGQQVTLRCSPISGHKSVSWYQQVLGQGPQFIFQYYEKEERGRGNFPDRFSARQFPNYSSELNVNALLLGDSALYLCASSLVRRGSNSPLHFGNGTRLTVT.

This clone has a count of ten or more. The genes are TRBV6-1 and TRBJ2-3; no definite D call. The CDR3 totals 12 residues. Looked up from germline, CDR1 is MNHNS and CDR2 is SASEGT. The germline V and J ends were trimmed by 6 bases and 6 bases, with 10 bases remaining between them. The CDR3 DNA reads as TGTGCCAGCAGCGAACTGGGGGATACGCAGTATTTT. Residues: CASSELGDTQYF.

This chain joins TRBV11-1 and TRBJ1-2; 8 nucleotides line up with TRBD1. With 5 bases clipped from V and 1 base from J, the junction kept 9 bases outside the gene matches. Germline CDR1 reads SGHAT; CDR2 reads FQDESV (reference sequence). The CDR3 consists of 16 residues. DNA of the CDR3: TGTGCCAGCAGCGGCCATGCGACAGGGGATAACTATGGCTACACCTTC. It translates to CASSGHATGDNYGYTF.

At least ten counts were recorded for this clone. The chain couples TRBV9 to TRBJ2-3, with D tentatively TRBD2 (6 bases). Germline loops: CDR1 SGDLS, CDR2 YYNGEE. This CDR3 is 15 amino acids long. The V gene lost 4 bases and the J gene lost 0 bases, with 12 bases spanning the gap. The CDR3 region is CASSPVGGSTDTQYF. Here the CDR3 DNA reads TGTGCCAGCAGCCCCGTCGGGGGTAGCACAGATACGCAGTATTTT.

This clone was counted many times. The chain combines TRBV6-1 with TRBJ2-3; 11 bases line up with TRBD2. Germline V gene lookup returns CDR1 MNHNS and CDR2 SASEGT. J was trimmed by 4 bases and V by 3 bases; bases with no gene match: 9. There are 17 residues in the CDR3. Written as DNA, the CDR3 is TGTGCCAGCAGTGAGGAGTCTAGCGGGAGGATATCAGATACGCAGTATTTT. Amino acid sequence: CASSEESSGRISDTQYF.

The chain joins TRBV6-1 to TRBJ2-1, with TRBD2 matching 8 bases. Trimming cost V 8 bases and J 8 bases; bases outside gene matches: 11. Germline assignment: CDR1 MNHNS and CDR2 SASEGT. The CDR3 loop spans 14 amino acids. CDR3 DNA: TGTGCCAGCTCTGAAGCGGGAGAGGTCCATGAGCAGTTCTTC. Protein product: CASSEAGEVHEQFF.

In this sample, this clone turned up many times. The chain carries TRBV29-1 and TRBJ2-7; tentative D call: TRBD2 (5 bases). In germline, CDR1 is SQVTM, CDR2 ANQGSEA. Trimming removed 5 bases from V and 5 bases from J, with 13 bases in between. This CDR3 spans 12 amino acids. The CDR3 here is CSVWERAHEQYF. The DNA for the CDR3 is TGCAGCGTTTGGGAGCGAGCCCACGAGCAGTACTTC.

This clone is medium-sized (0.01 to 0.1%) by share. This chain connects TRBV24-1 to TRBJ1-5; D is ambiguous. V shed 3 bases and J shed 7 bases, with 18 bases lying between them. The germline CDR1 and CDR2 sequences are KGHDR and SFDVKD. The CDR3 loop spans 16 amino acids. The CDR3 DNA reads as TGTGCCACCAGTGATCATGAGGACGGCCTCGGACAGCCCCAGCATTTT. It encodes CATSDHEDGLGQPQHF.

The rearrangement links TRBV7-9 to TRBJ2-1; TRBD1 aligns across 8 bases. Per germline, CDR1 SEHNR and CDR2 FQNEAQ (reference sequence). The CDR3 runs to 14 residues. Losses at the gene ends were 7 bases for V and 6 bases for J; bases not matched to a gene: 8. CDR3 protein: CASIPRDRSNEQFF. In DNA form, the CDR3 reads TGTGCCAGCATCCCCCGGGACAGGTCCAATGAGCAGTTCTTC. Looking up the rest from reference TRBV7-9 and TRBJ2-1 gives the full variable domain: DTGVSQNPRHKITKRGQNVTFRCDPISEHNRLYWYRQTLGQGPEFLTYFQNEAQLEKSRLLSDRFSAERPKGSFSTLEIQRTEQGDSAMYLCASIPRDRSNEQFFGPGTRLTVL.

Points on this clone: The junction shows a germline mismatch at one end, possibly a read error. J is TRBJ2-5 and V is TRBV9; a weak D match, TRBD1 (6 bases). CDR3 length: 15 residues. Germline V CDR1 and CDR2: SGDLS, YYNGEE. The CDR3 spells CASSAASGQQDTQYF. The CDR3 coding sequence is TGTGCCAGCAGCGCGGCCTCTGGACAGCAAGATACCCAGTACTTC.

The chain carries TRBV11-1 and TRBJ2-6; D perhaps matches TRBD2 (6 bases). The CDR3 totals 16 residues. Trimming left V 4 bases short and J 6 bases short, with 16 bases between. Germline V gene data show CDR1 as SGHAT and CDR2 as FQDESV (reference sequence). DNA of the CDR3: TGTGCCAGCAGCTCCAGCCGGGACTGTGCGGCCAACGTCCTGACTTTC. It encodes CASSSSRDCAANVLTF.

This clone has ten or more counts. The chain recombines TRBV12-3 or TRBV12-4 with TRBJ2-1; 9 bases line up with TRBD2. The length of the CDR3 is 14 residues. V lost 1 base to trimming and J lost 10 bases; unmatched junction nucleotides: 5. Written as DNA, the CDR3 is TGTGCCAGCAGTTTAGGCGGGGGGGAACTAGAGCAGTTCTTC. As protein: CASSLGGGELEQFF.

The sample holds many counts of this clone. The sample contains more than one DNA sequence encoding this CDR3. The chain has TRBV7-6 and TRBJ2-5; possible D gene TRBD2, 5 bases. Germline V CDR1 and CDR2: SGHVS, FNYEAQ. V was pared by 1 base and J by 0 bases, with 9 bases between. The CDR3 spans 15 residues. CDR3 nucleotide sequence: TGTGCCAGCAGCTTAGAGCCTAGCCACCAAGAGACCCAGTACTTC. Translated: CASSLEPSHQETQYF.

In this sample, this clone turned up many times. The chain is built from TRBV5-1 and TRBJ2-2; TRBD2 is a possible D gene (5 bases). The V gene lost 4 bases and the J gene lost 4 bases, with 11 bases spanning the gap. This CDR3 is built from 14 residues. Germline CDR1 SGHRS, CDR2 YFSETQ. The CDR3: CASSTRETTGELFF. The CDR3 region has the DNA TGCGCCAGCAGCACCCGGGAAACCACCGGGGAGCTGTTTTTT.

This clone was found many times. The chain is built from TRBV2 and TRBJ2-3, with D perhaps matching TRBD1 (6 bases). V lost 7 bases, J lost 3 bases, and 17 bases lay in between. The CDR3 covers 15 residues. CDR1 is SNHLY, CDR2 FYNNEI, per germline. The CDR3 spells CASTREQGGTDTQYF. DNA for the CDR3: TGTGCCAGCACCCGAGAACAGGGTGGTACAGATACGCAGTATTTT. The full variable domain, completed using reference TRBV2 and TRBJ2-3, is EPEVTQTPSHQVTQMGQEVILRCVPISNHLYFYWYRQILGQKVEFLVSFYNNEISEKSEIFDDQFSVERPDGSNFTLKIRSTKLEDSAMYFCASTREQGGTDTQYFGPGTRLTVL.

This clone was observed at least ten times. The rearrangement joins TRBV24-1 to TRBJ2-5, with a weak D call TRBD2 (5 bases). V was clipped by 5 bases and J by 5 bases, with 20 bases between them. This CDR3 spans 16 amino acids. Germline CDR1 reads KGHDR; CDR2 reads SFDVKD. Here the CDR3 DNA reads TGTGCCACCAGTGCCCGGGGTAGAGGGCCAGGTGAGACCCAGTACTTC. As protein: CATSARGRGPGETQYF.

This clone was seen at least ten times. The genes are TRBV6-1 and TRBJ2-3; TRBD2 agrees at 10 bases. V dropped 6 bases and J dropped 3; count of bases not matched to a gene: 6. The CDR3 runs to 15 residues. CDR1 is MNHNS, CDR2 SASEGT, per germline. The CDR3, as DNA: TGTGCCAGCAGCGTAACTAGCGGGAATACAGATACGCAGTATTTT. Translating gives CASSVTSGNTDTQYF.

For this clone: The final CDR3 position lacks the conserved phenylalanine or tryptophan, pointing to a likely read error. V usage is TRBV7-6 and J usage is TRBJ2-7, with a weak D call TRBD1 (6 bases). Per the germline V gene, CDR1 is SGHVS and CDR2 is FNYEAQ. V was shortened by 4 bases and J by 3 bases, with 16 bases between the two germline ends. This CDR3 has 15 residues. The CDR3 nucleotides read TGTGCCAGCAGCTCGGGACAATCTAAATACTACGAGCAGTACTTA. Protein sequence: CASSSGQSKYYEQYL.

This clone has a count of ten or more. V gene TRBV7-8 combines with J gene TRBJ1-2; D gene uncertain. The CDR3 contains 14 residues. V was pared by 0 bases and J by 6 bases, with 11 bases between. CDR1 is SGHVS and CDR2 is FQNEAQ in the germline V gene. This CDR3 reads CASSLAGGFDGYTF. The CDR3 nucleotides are TGTGCCAGCAGCTTAGCAGGCGGTTTCGATGGCTACACCTTC.